This T cell receptor (beta chain) was found in a study of T-cell reconstitution after alpha-beta-depleted transplantation in children. Germline V CDR1 and CDR2: SGHRS, YFSETQ. The V end lost 0 bases, the J end lost 5 bases, and 16 bases lay between the germline ends. The CDR3 covers 16 residues. This clonotype was recorded at least ten times. Its antigen is not identified. Study results and limitations: It was newly produced T cells that mostly accounted for T-cell counts and diversity one year after transplant. Alpha-beta T cells present about two months after transplant were reported to originate from several hundred expanded graft clones. Where some patients showed high TCRbeta diversity at day 60, it came from recipient T cells and thymic progenitors that had survived.

Molecular barcoding with unique molecular identifiers was used for the TCRbeta library. TCRdb analysed the PCR reads with MiXCR anew, one entry per CDR3 protein. The table shows over 15,000 distinct CDR3 sequences, with roughly 13% occurring only once. This clonotype was obtained from a female patient aged 2-15 years who had a stem cell transplant for congenital amegakaryocytic thrombocytopenia, so the T cells may come from the graft donor. This sequence joins TRBV5-1 and TRBJ2-3, with D perhaps TRBD2 (6 bases). The input for sequencing was PBMCs, mostly from graft donor cells, taken 60 days after TCRalphabeta/CD19-depleted stem cell transplant. In DNA, the CDR3 is TGCGCCAGCAGCTTGGCGGGGACTGGCCCTCAAGATACGCAGTATTTT. It codes for CASSLAGTGPQDTQYF. The whole variable domain, filled in from reference TRBV5-1 and TRBJ2-3, reads KAGVTQTPRYLIKTRGQQVTLSCSPISGHRSVSWYQQTPGQGLQFLFEYFSETQRNKGNFPGRFSGRQFSNSRSEMNVSTLELGDSALYLCASSLAGTGPQDTQYFGPGTRLTVL.